This T cell receptor beta chain was sequenced in a study of early T cells in non-severe SARS-CoV-2 infection. TCRdb re-called the 5' RACE reads through MiXCR, storing one row per CDR3 protein. Counted here are around 68,000 distinct CDR3 sequences, roughly 13% occurring once; the ten biggest clones make up 1.2% to 1.5%. The table lists this clonotype with a few counts. The receptor was isolated from an adult who was a healthcare worker with PCR-confirmed SARS-CoV-2 infection or an uninfected control (not recorded which). This sample comprised whole blood, obtained at baseline.

CDR3 in amino acids: CASSFLVGGGDTQYF. CDR3 DNA: TGTGCCAGCAGCTTCCTCGTCGGGGGCGGAGATACGCAGTATTTT. The chain recombines TRBV7-9 with TRBJ2-3; either TRBD1 or TRBD2 may supply D (6 bases each). CDR3 size: 15 residues. Germline loops: CDR1 SEHNR, CDR2 FQNEAQ (reference sequence). Trimming shortened V by 3 bases and J by 5 bases, and 15 bases separated the two germline ends.